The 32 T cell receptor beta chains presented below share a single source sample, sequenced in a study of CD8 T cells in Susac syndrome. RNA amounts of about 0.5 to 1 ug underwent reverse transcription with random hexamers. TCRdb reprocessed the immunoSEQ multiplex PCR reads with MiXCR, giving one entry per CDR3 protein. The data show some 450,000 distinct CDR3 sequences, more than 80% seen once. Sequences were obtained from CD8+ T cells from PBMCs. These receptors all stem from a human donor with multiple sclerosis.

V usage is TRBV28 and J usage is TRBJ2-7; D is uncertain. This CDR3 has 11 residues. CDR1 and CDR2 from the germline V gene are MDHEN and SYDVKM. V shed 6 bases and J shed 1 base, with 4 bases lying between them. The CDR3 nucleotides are TGTGCCAGCAGACAGTCCTACGAGCAGTACTTC. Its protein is CASRQSYEQYF.

The CDR3: CASSVATTSGRPYTQYF. DNA of the CDR3: TGTGCCAGCAGTGTTGCGACGACTAGCGGGAGGCCATATACGCAGTATTTT. The rearrangement links TRBV27 to TRBJ2-3; 13 nucleotides match TRBD2. There are 17 residues in the CDR3. The V gene's germline CDR1 is MNHEY and CDR2 SMNVEV (reference sequence). The ends lost 5 bases at V and 7 bases at J; junction bases unmatched: 12.

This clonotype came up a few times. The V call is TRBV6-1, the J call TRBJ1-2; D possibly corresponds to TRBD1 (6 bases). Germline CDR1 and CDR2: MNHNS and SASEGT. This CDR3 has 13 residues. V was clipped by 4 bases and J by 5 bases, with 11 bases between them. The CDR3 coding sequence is TGTGCCAGCAGTGCGGTGACAGGATATGGCTACACCTTC. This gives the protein CASSAVTGYGYTF.

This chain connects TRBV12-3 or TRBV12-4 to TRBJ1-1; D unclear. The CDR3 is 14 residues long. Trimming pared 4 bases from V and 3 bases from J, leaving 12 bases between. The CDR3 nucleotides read TGTGCCAGCAGTTGGGCCCCGAGGGACACTGAAGCTTTCTTT. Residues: CASSWAPRDTEAFF.

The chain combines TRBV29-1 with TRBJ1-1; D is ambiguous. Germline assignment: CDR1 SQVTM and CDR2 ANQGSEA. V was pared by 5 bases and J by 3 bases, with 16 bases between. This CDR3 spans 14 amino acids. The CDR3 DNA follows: TGCAGCGTTTCCGGGCACACAGTAGACACTGAAGCTTTCTTT. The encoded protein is CSVSGHTVDTEAFF.

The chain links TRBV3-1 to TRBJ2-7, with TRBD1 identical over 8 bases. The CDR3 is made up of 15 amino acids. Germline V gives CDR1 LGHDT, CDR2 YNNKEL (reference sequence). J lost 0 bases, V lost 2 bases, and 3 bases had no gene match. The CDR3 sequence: CASSQYRGISYEQYF. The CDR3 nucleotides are TGTGCCAGCAGCCAATACAGGGGGATCTCCTACGAGCAGTACTTC.

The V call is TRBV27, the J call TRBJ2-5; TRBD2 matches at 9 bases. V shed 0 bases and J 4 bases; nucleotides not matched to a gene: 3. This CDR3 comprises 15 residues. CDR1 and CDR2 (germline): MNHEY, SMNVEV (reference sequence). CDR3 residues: CASSLSSGRRETQYF. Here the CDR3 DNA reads TGTGCCAGCAGTTTATCTAGCGGGAGACGAGAGACCCAGTACTTC.

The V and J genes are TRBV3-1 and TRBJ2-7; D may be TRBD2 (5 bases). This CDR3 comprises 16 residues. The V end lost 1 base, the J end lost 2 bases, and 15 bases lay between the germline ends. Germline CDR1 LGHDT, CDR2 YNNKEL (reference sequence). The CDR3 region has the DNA TGTGCCAGCAGCCAAGGAGGTAGAGGGCTTGCCTACGAGCAGTACTTC. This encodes CASSQGGRGLAYEQYF.

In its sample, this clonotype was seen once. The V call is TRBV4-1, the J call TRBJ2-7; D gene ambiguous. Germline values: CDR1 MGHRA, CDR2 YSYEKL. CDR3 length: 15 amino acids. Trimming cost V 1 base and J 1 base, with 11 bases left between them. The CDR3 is CASSQGQVESYEQYV. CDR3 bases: TGCGCCAGCAGCCAAGGGCAGGTGGAATCCTACGAGCAGTACGTC.

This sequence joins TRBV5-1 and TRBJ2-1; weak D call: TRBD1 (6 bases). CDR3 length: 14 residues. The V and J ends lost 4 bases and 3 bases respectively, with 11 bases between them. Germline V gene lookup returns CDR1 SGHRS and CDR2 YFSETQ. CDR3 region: CASSPPTGYNEQFF. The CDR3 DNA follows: TGCGCCAGCAGCCCTCCGACAGGCTACAATGAGCAGTTCTTC.

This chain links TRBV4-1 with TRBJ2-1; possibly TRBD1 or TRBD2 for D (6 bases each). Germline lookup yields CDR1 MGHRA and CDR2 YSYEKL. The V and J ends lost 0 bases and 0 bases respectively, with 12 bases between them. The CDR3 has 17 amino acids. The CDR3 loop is CASSQDGGPSSYNEQFF. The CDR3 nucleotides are TGCGCCAGCAGCCAAGATGGGGGGCCGAGCTCCTACAATGAGCAGTTCTTC.

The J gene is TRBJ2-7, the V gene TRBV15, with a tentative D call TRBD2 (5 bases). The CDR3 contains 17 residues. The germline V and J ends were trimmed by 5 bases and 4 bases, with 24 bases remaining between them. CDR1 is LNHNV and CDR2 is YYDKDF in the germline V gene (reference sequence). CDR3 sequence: CATSGGFRAGRGYEQYF. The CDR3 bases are TGTGCCACCAGCGGCGGGTTTCGTGCAGGCCGTGGGTACGAGCAGTACTTC.

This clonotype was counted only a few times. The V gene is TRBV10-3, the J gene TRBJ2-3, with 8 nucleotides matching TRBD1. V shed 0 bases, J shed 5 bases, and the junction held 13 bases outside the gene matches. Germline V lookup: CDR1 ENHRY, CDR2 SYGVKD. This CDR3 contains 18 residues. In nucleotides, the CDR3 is TGTGCCATCAGTGAGTCGGAAGGAGGACAGGGAGTTGAAGATACGCAGTATTTT. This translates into CAISESEGGQGVEDTQYF.

Here the CDR3 reads CSARDRRAGSYNEQFF. CDR3 in DNA: TGCAGTGCTAGAGATCGGCGGGCGGGGTCCTACAATGAGCAGTTCTTC. V usage is TRBV20-1 and J usage is TRBJ2-1; perhaps TRBD2 as D (6 bases). Germline lookup yields CDR1 DFQATT and CDR2 SNEGSKA (reference sequence). The V end was cut by 0 bases, the J end by 1 base, with 13 bases between. The CDR3 totals 16 residues.

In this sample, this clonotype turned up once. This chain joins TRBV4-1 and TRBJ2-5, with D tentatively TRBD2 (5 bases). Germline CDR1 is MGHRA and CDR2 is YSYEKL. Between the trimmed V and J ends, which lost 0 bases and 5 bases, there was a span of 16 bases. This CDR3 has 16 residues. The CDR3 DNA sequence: TGCGCCAGCAGCCAAGACCCCCTGGGTAGCGCGGAGACCCAGTACTTC. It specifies CASSQDPLGSAETQYF.

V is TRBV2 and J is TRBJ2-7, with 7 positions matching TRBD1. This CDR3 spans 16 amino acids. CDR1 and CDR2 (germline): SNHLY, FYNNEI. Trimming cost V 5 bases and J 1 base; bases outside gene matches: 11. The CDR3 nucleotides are TGTGCCAGCAGTATCTATCGGACAGGCCAATCCTACGAGCAGTACTTC. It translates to CASSIYRTGQSYEQYF.

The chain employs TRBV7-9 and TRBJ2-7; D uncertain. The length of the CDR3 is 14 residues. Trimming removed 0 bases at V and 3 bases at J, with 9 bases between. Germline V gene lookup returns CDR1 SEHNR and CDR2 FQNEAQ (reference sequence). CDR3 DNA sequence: TGTGCCAGCAGCTTAGCGGACGGACGCTACGAGCAGTACTTC. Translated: CASSLADGRYEQYF. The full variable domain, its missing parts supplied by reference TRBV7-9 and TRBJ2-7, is DTGVSQNPRHKITKRGQNVTFRCDPISEHNRLYWYRQTLGQGPEFLTYFQNEAQLEKSRLLSDRFSAERPKGSFSTLEIQRTEQGDSAMYLCASSLADGRYEQYFGPGTRLTVT.

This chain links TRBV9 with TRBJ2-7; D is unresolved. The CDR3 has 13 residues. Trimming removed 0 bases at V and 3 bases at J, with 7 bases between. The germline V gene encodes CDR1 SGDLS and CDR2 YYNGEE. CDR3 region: CASSVGSRYEQYF. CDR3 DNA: TGTGCCAGCAGCGTAGGGTCCCGCTACGAGCAGTACTTC.

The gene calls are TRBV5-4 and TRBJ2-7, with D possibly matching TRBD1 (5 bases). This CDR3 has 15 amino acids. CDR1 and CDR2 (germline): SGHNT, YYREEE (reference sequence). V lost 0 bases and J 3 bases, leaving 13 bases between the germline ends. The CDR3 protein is CASSLGQGNFYEQYF. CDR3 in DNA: TGTGCCAGCAGCTTGGGGCAGGGCAACTTCTACGAGCAGTACTTC.

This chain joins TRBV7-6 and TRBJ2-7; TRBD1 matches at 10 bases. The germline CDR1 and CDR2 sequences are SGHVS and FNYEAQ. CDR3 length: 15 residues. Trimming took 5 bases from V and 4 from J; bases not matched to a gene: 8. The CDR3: CASSLERGQGYEQYF. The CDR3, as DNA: TGTGCCAGCAGCCTGGAGAGGGGACAGGGGTACGAGCAGTACTTC.

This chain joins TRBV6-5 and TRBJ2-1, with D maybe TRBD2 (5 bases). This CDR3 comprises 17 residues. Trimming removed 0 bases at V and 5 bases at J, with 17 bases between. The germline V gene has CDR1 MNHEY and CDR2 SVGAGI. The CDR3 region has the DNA TGTGCCAGCAGTTACTCGTCCTACGGCCAGAGGGACAATGAGCAGTTCTTC. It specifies CASSYSSYGQRDNEQFF.

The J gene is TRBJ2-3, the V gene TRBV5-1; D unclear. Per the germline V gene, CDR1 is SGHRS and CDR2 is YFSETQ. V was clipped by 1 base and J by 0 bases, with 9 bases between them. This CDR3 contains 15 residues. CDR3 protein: CASSLNVISTDTQYF. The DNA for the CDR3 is TGCGCCAGCAGCTTGAACGTGATTAGCACAGATACGCAGTATTTT.

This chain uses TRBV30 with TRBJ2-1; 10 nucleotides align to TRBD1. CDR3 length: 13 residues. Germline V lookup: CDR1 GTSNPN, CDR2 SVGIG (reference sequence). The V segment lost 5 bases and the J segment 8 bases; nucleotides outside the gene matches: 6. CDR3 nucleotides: TGTGCCTGGGACAGGGGGCCCCAAGATGAGCAGTTCTTC. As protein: CAWDRGPQDEQFF. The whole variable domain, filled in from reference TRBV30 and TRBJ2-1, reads SQTIHQWPATLVQPVGSPLSLECTVEGTSNPNLYWYRQAAGRGLQLLFYSVGIGQISSEVPQNLSASRPQDRQFILSSKKLLLSDSGFYLCAWDRGPQDEQFFGPGTRLTVL.

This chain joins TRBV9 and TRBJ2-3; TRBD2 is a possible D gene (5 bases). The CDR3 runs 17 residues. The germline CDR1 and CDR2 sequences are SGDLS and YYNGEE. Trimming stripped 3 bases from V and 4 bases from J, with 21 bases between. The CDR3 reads CASSDYPGGVGADTQYF. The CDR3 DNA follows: TGTGCCAGCAGCGATTACCCCGGAGGCGTAGGCGCAGATACGCAGTATTTT. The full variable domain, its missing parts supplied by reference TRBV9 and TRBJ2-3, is DSGVTQTPKHLITATGQRVTLRCSPRSGDLSVYWYQQSLDQGLQFLIQYYNGEERAKGNILERFSAQQFPDLHSELNLSSLELGDSALYFCASSDYPGGVGADTQYFGPGTRLTVL.

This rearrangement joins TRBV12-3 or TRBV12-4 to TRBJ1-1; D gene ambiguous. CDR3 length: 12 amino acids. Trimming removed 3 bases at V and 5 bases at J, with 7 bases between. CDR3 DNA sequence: TGTGCCAGCAGTTTGGTCCCTACTGAAGCTTTCTTT. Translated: CASSLVPTEAFF.

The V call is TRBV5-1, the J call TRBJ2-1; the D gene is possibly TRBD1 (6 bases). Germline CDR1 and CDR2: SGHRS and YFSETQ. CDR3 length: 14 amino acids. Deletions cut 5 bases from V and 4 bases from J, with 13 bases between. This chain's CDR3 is CASRAGTPYNEQFF. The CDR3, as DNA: TGCGCCAGCAGAGCCGGGACACCTTACAATGAGCAGTTCTTC.

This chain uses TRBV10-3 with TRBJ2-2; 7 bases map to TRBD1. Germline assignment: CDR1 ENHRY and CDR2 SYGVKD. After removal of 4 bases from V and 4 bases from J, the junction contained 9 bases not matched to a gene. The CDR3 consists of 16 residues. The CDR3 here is CAISVKYRGRTGELFF. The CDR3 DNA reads TGTGCCATCAGTGTGAAATACAGGGGCCGCACCGGGGAGCTGTTTTTT.

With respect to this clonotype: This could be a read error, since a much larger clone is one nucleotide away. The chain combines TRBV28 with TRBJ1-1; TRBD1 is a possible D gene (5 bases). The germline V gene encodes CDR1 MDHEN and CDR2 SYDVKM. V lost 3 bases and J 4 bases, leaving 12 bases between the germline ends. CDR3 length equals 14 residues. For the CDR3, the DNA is TGTGCCAGCAGTTTTCGGGGGGTGGGCACTGAAGCTTTCTTT. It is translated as CASSFRGVGTEAFF.

The CDR3 region is CASSPGTGGMSTEAFF. CDR3 DNA: TGTGCCAGCAGCCCCGGGACAGGGGGCATGAGCACTGAAGCTTTCTTT. The V gene is TRBV28, the J gene TRBJ1-1, with 12 bases identical to TRBD1. Germline lookup yields CDR1 MDHEN and CDR2 SYDVKM. The CDR3 covers 16 residues. Trimming cost V 6 bases and J 4 bases; bases outside gene matches: 9.

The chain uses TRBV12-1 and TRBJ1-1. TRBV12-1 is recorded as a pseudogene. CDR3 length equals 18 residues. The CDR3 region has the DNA TGTGCCAGCAGCTCTCCACAGGGCCCTGGACCACGAACACTGAAGCTTTTCTTT. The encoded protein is CASSSPQGPGPRTLKLFF.

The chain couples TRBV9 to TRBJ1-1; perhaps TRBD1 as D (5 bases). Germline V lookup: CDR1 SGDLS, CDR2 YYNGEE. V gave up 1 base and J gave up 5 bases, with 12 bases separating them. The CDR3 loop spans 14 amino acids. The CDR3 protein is CASSVRAGGTEAFF. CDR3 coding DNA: TGTGCCAGCAGCGTAAGGGCTGGGGGGACTGAAGCTTTCTTT.

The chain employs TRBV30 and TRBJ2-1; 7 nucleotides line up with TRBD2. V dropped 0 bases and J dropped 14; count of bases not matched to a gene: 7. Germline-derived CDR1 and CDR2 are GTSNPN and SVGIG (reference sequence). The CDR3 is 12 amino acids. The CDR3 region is CAWSVGAGFEFF. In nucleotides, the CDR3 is TGTGCCTGGAGTGTCGGAGCGGGGTTCGAGTTCTTC.